These 10 T cell receptor beta chains originate from one sample sequenced in a study of neurological immune-mediated disorders. In TCRdb, the 5' RACE reads were re-called with MiXCR into one record per CDR3 protein. The sample lists tens of thousands of distinct CDR3 sequences, about 3.5% occurring once. The specimen was PBMCs. Receptor source: a man under 40 with multiple sclerosis.

This clonotype was detected ten times or more. The genes are TRBV7-9 and TRBJ2-1; 7 nucleotides align to TRBD1. The CDR3 loop spans 17 amino acids. The germline CDR1 and CDR2 sequences are SEHNR and FQNEAQ (reference sequence). V was clipped by 1 base and J by 0 bases; unmatched bases: 6. The CDR3 coding sequence is TGTGCCAGCAGCTTAGTGGTTACAGGGGACTCCTACAATGAGCAGTTCTTC. Its protein is CASSLVVTGDSYNEQFF.

This clonotype has a count of ten or more. In DNA form, the CDR3 reads TGCGCCAGTCGAGCAGCCCCAGGAAGAAACACTGAAGCTTTCTTT. It codes for CASRAAPGRNTEAFF. The rearrangement uses TRBV5-1 and TRBJ1-1; D gene ambiguous. Looked up from germline, CDR1 is SGHRS and CDR2 is YFSETQ. The CDR3 spans 15 residues. The V gene lost 8 bases and the J gene lost 2 bases, with 19 bases spanning the gap.

This clonotype appeared a few times. V usage is TRBV11-3 and J usage is TRBJ1-1; D might be TRBD1 (6 bases). CDR3 length: 14 amino acids. Between the trimmed V and J ends, which lost 2 bases and 5 bases, there was a span of 12 bases. CDR1 and CDR2 from the germline V gene are SGHNT and YENEEA. CDR3 DNA: TGTGCCAGCAGCTTACAAGGGGGGGCGACTGAAGCTTTCTTT. Protein product: CASSLQGGATEAFF.

This clonotype turned up a few times. The junction shows a germline mismatch at one end, possibly a read error. The chain couples TRBV11-2 to TRBJ1-6; 9 bases align to TRBD1. Per germline, CDR1 SGHAT and CDR2 FQNNGV. This CDR3 contains 14 residues. CDR3 region: CASVADRGNSPLNF. The CDR3 nucleotides read TGTGCCAGCGTCGCCGACAGGGGGAATTCACCCCTCAACTTT.

This clonotype has just a few counts. The V and J genes are TRBV18 and TRBJ1-5; D not certain. The length of the CDR3 is 15 residues. V was shortened by 3 bases and J by 6 bases, with 15 bases between the two germline ends. Germline V gene data show CDR1 as KGHSH and CDR2 as LQKENI. The CDR3 is CASSPDVSSSQPQHF. CDR3 nucleotides: TGTGCCAGCTCACCCGACGTCTCCTCGAGTCAGCCCCAGCATTTT.

At least ten counts were recorded for this clonotype. The gene calls are TRBV9 and TRBJ1-1; a possible D gene is TRBD1 (5 bases). V was shortened by 2 bases and J by 4 bases, with 15 bases between the two germline ends. This CDR3 is built from 15 residues. CDR1 and CDR2 (germline): SGDLS, YYNGEE. The CDR3 DNA is TGTGCCAGCAGCGTGGATACAGGATCTCGCACTGAAGCTTTCTTT. This encodes CASSVDTGSRTEAFF.

This clonotype was detected many times. The rearrangement joins TRBV5-1 to TRBJ2-7; D might be TRBD1 (5 bases). Deletions cut 0 bases from V and 6 bases from J, with 10 bases between. There are 13 residues in the CDR3. Germline V gives CDR1 SGHRS, CDR2 YFSETQ. The DNA of the CDR3 is TGCGCCAGCAGCTTGGGCAGGGCACGCGAGCAGTACTTC. It specifies CASSLGRAREQYF.

This clonotype was recorded many times. V gene TRBV7-2 combines with J gene TRBJ2-3; D unclear. In germline, CDR1 is SGHTA, CDR2 FQGNSA. The V and J ends lost 4 bases and 2 bases respectively, with 7 bases between them. The CDR3 has 13 amino acids. In DNA, the CDR3 is TGTGCCAGCAGCTCTTACGCCACAGATACGCAGTATTTT. Translated: CASSSYATDTQYF.

This clonotype was found many times. This rearrangement joins TRBV11-2 to TRBJ2-5; D gene unclear. This CDR3 is 14 amino acids long. CDR1 is SGHAT and CDR2 is FQNNGV in the germline V gene. The ends were cut back, 0 bases at V and 5 bases at J, with 10 bases in the middle. The CDR3 DNA is TGTGCCAGCAGCTTAGATCAGGTGTCGGAGACCCAGTACTTC. Its protein product is CASSLDQVSETQYF. The variable domain in full, with the rest retrieved from reference TRBV11-2 and TRBJ2-5, is EAGVAQSPRYKIIEKRQSVAFWCNPISGHATLYWYQQILGQGPKLLIQFQNNGVVDDSQLPKDRFSAERLKGVDSTLKIQPAKLEDSAVYLCASSLDQVSETQYFGPGTRLLVL.

This clonotype was observed at least ten times. The V gene is TRBV29-1, the J gene TRBJ2-7; D may be TRBD2 (6 bases). CDR1 and CDR2 from the germline V gene are SQVTM and ANQGSEA. V dropped 6 bases and J dropped 2 bases, with 14 bases sitting between them. The CDR3 covers 13 residues. The CDR3 DNA is TGCAGCGTCGCTGGAGGGGCGACCTACGAGCAGTACTTC. This encodes CSVAGGATYEQYF.